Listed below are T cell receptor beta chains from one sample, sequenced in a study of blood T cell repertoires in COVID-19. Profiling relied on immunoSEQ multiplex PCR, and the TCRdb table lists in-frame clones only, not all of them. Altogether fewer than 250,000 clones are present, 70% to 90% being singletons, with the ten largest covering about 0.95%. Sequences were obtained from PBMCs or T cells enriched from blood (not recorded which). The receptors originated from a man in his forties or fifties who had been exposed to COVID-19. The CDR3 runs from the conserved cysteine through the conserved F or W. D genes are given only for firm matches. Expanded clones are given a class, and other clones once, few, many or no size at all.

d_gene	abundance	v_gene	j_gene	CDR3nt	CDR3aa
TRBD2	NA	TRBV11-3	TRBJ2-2	TGTGCCAGTAGCTTAGCGGGGACGAACACCGGGGAGCTGTTTTTT	CASSLAGTNTGELFF
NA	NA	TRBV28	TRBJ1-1	TGTGCCAGCAGTTTATTTACTGGGAACACTGAAGCTTTCTTT	CASSLFTGNTEAFF
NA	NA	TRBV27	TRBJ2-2	TGTGCCAGCAGGCTTAGATCGAACACCGGGGAGCTGTTTTTT	CASRLRSNTGELFF
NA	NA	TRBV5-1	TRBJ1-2	TGCGCCAGCAGCTTATCAGGCAGCAACTATGGCTACACCTTC	CASSLSGSNYGYTF
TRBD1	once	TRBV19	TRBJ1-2	TGTGCCAGTAGTCCGTGGGACAGGGGAGCCGGCTACACCTTC	CASSPWDRGAGYTF
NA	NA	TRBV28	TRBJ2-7	TGTGCCAGCCGCACAGGATCATCCTACGAGCAGTACTTC	CASRTGSSYEQYF
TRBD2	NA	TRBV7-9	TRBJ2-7	TGTGCCAGCAGCGAAACTAGCGGGGGGGCAGGCGAGCAGTACTTC	CASSETSGGAGEQYF
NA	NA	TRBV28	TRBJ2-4	TGTGCCAGCAGTTTATTGGCAGAAGCCAAAAACATTCAGTACTTC	CASSLLAEAKNIQYF
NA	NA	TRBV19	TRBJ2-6	TGTGCCAGTAGGGTAGACTCTGGGGCCAACGTCCTGACTTTC	CASRVDSGANVLTF
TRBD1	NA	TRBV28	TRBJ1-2	TGTGCCAGCAGTACGCAGAACAGGGGCGGGAACTATGGCTACACCTTC	CASSTQNRGGNYGYTF
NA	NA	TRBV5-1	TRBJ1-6	TGCGCCAGCAGCTCGGGGGGGCGGAATTCACCCCTCCACTTT	CASSSGGRNSPLHF
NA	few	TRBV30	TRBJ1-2	TGTGCCTGGACCGTTCAGGGGACTAACTATGGCTACACCTTC	CAWTVQGTNYGYTF
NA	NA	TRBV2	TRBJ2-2	TGTGCCAGCAGCCTCCAGACGAACACCGGGGAGCTGTTTTTT	CASSLQTNTGELFF
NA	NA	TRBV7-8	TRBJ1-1	TGTGCCAGCAGCTTAATCCAGGGAATGAACACTGAAGCTTTCTTT	CASSLIQGMNTEAFF
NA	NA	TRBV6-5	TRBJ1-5	TGTGCCAGCCAAATGCGGGGATATAATCAGCCCCAGCATTTT	CASQMRGYNQPQHF
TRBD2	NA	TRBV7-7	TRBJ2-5	TGTGCTAGCAGCTTAGCCCCCCTTCGACTAGCGGGAGAGGGAGAGACCCAGTACTTC	CASSLAPLRLAGEGETQYF
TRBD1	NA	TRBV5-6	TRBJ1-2	TGTGCCAGCAGTTGGGACAGGGTGATTTCGGGCTACACCTTC	CASSWDRVISGYTF
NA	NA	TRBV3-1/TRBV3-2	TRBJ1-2	TGTGCCAGCAGCCAATACAGCGGTGGCTACACCTTC	CASSQYSGGYTF
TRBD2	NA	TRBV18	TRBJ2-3	TGTGCCAGCTCACCACTCCCGCTAGCGGGGTCAGCAGGAGATACGCAGTATTTT	CASSPLPLAGSAGDTQYF
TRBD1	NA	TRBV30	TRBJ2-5	TGTGCCTGGAGTGTAACGGGGACAGGCGGGGCGACCCAGTACTTC	CAWSVTGTGGATQYF
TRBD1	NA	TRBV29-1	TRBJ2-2	TGCAGCGTGAGGACCGGGACAGGGCAGGCCGGGGAGCTGTTTTTT	CSVRTGTGQAGELFF
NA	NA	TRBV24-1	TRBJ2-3	TGTGCCACCAGTGATTTGTCTTCAGGGGTTAGCACAGATACGCAGTATTTT	CATSDLSSGVSTDTQYF
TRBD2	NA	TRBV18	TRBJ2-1	TGTGCCAGCTCACCACCGGGACTAGCGGGAAAAAGCGGCAATGAGCAGTTCTTC	CASSPPGLAGKSGNEQFF
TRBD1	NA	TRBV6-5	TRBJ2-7	TGTGCCAGCAGTTGGGACAGGCGGGTGGGCGAGCAGTACTTC	CASSWDRRVGEQYF
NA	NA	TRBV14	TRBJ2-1	TGTGCCAGCAGCCGCTTGCTCGATGGCCGAGGTCGCAATGAGCAGTTCTTC	CASSRLLDGRGRNEQFF
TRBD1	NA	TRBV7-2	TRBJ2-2	TGTGCCAGCACCGGACAGGGTGACTCCGGGGAGCTGTTTTTT	CASTGQGDSGELFF
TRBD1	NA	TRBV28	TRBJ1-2	TGTGCCAGCAGTCCGCCCATCCCGGGACAGGGGAACTATGGCTACACCTTC	CASSPPIPGQGNYGYTF
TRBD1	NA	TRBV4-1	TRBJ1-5	TGCGCCAGCAGCCAAGCTCCACTCCAGCGACAGGGGGCTCAGCCCCAGCATTTT	CASSQAPLQRQGAQPQHF
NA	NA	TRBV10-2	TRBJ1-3	TGCGCCAGCAGTCATCAGGGGACAAACACCATATATTTT	CASSHQGTNTIYF
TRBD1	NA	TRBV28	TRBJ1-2	TGTGCCAGTTCGAACCCGGGACAGGGCGGAGCTAACTATGGCTACACCTTC	CASSNPGQGGANYGYTF
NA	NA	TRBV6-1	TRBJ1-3	TGTGCCAGCAGTGAAAAAATGGCCTCTGGAAACACCATATATTTT	CASSEKMASGNTIYF
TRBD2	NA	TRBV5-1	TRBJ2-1	TGCGCCAGCAGCGACGGGACTAGCGGCTACAATGAGCAGTTCTTC	CASSDGTSGYNEQFF
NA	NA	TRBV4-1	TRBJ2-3	TGCGCCAGCAGCCAAGTATTAGAAACCTCAGATACGCAGTATTTT	CASSQVLETSDTQYF
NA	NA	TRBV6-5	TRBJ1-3	TGTGCCAGCAGGGGCGCAGGGTCTGGAAACACCATATATTTT	CASRGAGSGNTIYF
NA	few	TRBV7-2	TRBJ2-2	TGTGCCAGCAGCTTAGGGGGGCCAGGCACCGGGGAGCTGTTTTTT	CASSLGGPGTGELFF
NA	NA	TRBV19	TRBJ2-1	TGTGCCAGTAGTATTCGTCAGGGGCGGAACTCCTACAATGAGCAGTTCTTC	CASSIRQGRNSYNEQFF
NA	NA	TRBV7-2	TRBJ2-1	TGTGCCAGCAGCACGGCGGGGACCTACAATGAGCAGTTCTTC	CASSTAGTYNEQFF
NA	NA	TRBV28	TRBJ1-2	TGTGCCAGCAGTTTACGACAGGCCGACTATGGCTACACCTTC	CASSLRQADYGYTF
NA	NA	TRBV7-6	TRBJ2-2	TGTGCCAGCAGCTCGTCAGGCACCGGGGAGCTGTTTTTT	CASSSSGTGELFF
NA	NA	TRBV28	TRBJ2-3	TGTGCCAGCAGTTCCTCAGGGATCACAGATACGCAGTATTTT	CASSSSGITDTQYF
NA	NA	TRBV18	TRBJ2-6	TGTGCCAGCTCCCCCAGGCAGACCTCTGGGGCCAACGTCCTGACTTTC	CASSPRQTSGANVLTF
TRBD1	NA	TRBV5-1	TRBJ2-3	TGCGCCAGCAGCTACCGAGGACAGGGTTCTTTCCGTGGGCCCCTCACAGATACGCAGTATTTT	CASSYRGQGSFRGPLTDTQYF
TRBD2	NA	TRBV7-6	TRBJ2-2	TGTGCCAGCAGCTCCGGGACTAGCACCGGGGAGCTGTTTTTT	CASSSGTSTGELFF
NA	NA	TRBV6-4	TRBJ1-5	TGTGCCAGCAGCCGGGAGGTTGGTCAGCCCCAGCATTTT	CASSREVGQPQHF
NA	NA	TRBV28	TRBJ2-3	TGTGCCAGCAGTTTACCGGGGAGCACAGATACGCAGTATTTT	CASSLPGSTDTQYF
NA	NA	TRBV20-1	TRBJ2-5	TGCAGTGCTAGTGGTAGCGCAGAGACCCAGTACTTC	CSASGSAETQYF
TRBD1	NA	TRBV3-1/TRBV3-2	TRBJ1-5	TGTGCCAGCAGCCAACGGACAGGCGGGCAGCCCCAGCATTTT	CASSQRTGGQPQHF
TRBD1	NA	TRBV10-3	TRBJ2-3	TGTGCCATCAATGCGGACAGGAGCACAGATACGCAGTATTTT	CAINADRSTDTQYF
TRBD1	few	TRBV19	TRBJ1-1	TGTGCCAGTAGTTCACAGGGGGTTAACACTGAAGCTTTCTTT	CASSSQGVNTEAFF
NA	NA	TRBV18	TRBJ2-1	TGTGCCACCGCGTGGGGCGACAATGAGCAGTTCTTC	CATAWGDNEQFF
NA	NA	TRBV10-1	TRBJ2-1	TGCGCCAGCAGTGAGTCGGTATTCAGTAGGAGGAGGCCCAACAATGAGCAGTTCTTC	CASSESVFSRRRPNNEQFF
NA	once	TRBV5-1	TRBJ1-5	TGCGCCAGCAGCTTGGGGATAGGGGCCAATCAGCCCCAGCATTTT	CASSLGIGANQPQHF
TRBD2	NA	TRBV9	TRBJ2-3	TGTGCCAGCAGCCCCATCCTAGCGGGTGCGTCTAGCACAGATACGCAGTATTTT	CASSPILAGASSTDTQYF
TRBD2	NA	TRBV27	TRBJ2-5	TGTGCCAGCAGTAAAGATACCGGGTCCGGGGGGGAGACCCAGTACTTC	CASSKDTGSGGETQYF
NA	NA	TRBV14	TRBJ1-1	TGTGCCAGCAGCCAAGTTCGTCGGGGAAACACTGAAGCTTTCTTT	CASSQVRRGNTEAFF
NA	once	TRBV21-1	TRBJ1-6	TGTGCCAGCAGAAAACAAAGTAGCGCAAATCGCTCCTATAATTCACCCCTCCACTTT	CASRKQSSANRSYNSPLHF
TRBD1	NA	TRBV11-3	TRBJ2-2	TGTGCCAGCAGCATGACAGGGTTCGACGGGGAGCTGTTTTTT	CASSMTGFDGELFF
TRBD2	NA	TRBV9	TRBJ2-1	TGTGCCAGCAGCCTCTCACGGTTCGGGGGGACCTACAATGAGCAGTTCTTC	CASSLSRFGGTYNEQFF
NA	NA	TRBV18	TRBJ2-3	TGTGCCAGCTCGGCCTCGAGCACAGATACGCAGTATTTT	CASSASSTDTQYF
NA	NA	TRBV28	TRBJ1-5	TGTGCCAGCAGTTTGTGGCCGGGAGGAACTCAGCCCCAGCATTTT	CASSLWPGGTQPQHF